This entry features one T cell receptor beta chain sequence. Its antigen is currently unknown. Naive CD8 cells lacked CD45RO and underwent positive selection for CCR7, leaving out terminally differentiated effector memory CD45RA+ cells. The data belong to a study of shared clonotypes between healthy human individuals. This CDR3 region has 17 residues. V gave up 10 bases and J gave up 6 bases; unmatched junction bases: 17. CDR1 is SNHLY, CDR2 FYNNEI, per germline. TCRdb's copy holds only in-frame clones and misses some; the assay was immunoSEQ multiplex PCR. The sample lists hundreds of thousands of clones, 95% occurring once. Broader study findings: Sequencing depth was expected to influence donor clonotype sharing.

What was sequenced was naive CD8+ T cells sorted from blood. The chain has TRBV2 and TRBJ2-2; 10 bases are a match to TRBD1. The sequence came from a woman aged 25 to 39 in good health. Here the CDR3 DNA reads TGTGCCATCGAGGTCCCGGGACAGGGGAGATGGCCCGGGGAGCTGTTTTTT. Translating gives CAIEVPGQGRWPGELFF.